One TCR beta chain is described in this entry. Its antigen is currently unknown. There are 18 residues in the CDR3. The germline V and J ends were trimmed by 0 bases and 4 bases, with 21 bases remaining between them. The data were obtained in a study of T cells after yellow fever vaccination. Study context: Fractions of limited cellularity were prepared by means of SMART-Seq v4 Ultra Low Input.

Regarding the study as a whole: Compared with primary, the secondary response was weaker and peaked at day 5, not 15.

TCR cDNA, made by 5'RACE template switching, carried an added universal primer site and UMIs. TCRdb analysed the 5' RACE reads with MiXCR anew, one entry per CDR3 protein. The repertoire has about 330,000 distinct CDR3 sequences, roughly 4% of them found once; the top ten carry just under 25%. This specimen was PBMCs, taken 5 days after the yellow fever booster vaccination. The V and J genes are TRBV12-3 or TRBV12-4 and TRBJ1-2; D is ambiguous. This receptor was obtained from a man aged 18 to 30 who received the YFV17D yellow fever vaccine. CDR3 protein: CASSLAGLGRTLSYGYTF. CDR3 DNA: TGTGCCAGCAGTTTAGCGGGATTGGGCAGGACGCTCAGCTATGGCTACACCTTC.